Presented here are 20 T cell receptor beta chains from one specimen sequenced in a study of cytomegalovirus exposure and HLA in healthy donors. Clones were read by immunoSEQ multiplex PCR, and TCRdb kept only the in-frame ones, dropping some. This sample carries about 140,000 clones, 80% to 90% of them seen once, and the ten largest clones take roughly 7.7%. Sequenced material: PBMCs. All receptors come from a woman between 18 and 30 years old in good health and CMV-seropositive.

The chain carries TRBV5-4 and TRBJ2-7; D gene ambiguous. The V gene lost 7 bases and the J gene lost 0 bases, with 8 bases spanning the gap. Per the germline V gene, CDR1 is SGHNT and CDR2 is YYREEE (reference sequence). The CDR3 extends over 12 amino acids. In DNA form, the CDR3 reads TGTGCCAGCGGTTACAGCTCCTACGAGCAGTACTTC. This sequence encodes CASGYSSYEQYF.

This clone was observed a single time. The rearrangement links TRBV6-1 to TRBJ2-1; possible D gene TRBD2, 7 bases. The CDR3 is made up of 14 amino acids. Trimming left V 11 bases short and J 7 bases short, with 21 bases between. In germline, CDR1 is MNHNS, CDR2 SASEGT. In DNA, the CDR3 is TGTGCCGGTGGGGGGGCTGTCTACCAGAATGAGCAGTTCTTC. Amino acids: CAGGGAVYQNEQFF.

This rearrangement joins TRBV19 to TRBJ2-1, with 8 bases aligning to TRBD1. The germline CDR1 and CDR2 sequences are LNHDA and SQIVND (reference sequence). This CDR3 contains 19 residues. V lost 5 bases and J lost 8; bases outside the gene matches: 23. Written as DNA, the CDR3 is TGTGCCAGTAGTCGGGACAGGCCCATGCCAGGAGAGGTAAGGGATGAGCAGTTCTTC. Encoded protein: CASSRDRPMPGEVRDEQFF. Drawing the rest from reference TRBV19 and TRBJ2-1, the complete variable domain is DGGITQSPKYLFRKEGQNVTLSCEQNLNHDAMYWYRQDPGQGLRLIYYSQIVNDFQKGDIAEGYSVSREKKESFPLTVTSAQKNPTAFYLCASSRDRPMPGEVRDEQFFGPGTRLTVL.

This clone appeared once. This chain links TRBV29-1 with TRBJ1-2; 9 positions agree with TRBD1. The CDR3 loop spans 15 amino acids. The V segment lost 3 bases and the J segment 3 bases; nucleotides outside the gene matches: 8. The germline gives CDR1 SQVTM, CDR2 ANQGSEA. The DNA for the CDR3 is TGCAGCGTTGAGGGTAACGGACAGGGGCACTATGGCTACACCTTC. It specifies CSVEGNGQGHYGYTF.

The table lists this clone with a few counts. The genes are TRBV28 and TRBJ2-4; 11 bases line up with TRBD2. With V trimmed by 8 bases and J by 2 bases, 2 bases remained unmatched. CDR3 length: 14 residues. Germline CDR1 MDHEN, CDR2 SYDVKM. The CDR3 region has the DNA TGTGCCAGCGGGACTAGCGGCTCCAAAAACATTCAGTACTTC. Translated, it gives CASGTSGSKNIQYF.

The chain employs TRBV12-5 and TRBJ1-1, with a weak D call TRBD1 (6 bases). Germline V gives CDR1 LGHNT, CDR2 FRNRAP. This CDR3 comprises 12 residues. The germline V and J ends were trimmed by 3 bases and 8 bases, with 10 bases remaining between them. CDR3 DNA: TGTGCTAGTGGTTTCGTGGGGGCCGAAGCTTTCTTT. This translates into CASGFVGAEAFF.

The V call is TRBV11-3, the J call TRBJ2-3, with D uncertain. With 0 bases removed from V and 1 base from J, the gap between germline ends came to 5 bases. CDR3 length: 14 residues. The germline CDR1 and CDR2 sequences are SGHNT and YENEEA. The CDR3 sequence is CASSLEAGTDTQYF. The CDR3 nucleotides are TGTGCCAGCAGCTTAGAGGCAGGCACAGATACGCAGTATTTT.

The CDR3 loop reads CASSQAIAGYPNEQFF. CDR3 nucleotides: TGCGCCAGCAGCCAGGCAATAGCGGGATACCCCAATGAGCAGTTCTTC. This chain uses TRBV4-1 with TRBJ2-1, with TRBD2 identical over 8 bases. CDR3 length equals 16 residues. Per germline, CDR1 MGHRA and CDR2 YSYEKL. V was pared by 3 bases and J by 6 bases, with 10 bases of the junction left unmatched.

The chain employs TRBV13 and TRBJ2-3; TRBD2 matches at 9 bases. The germline gives CDR1 PRHDT, CDR2 FYEKMQ (reference sequence). The CDR3 consists of 16 residues. The V gene end was trimmed by 0 bases and the J gene end by 5 bases; junction bases not matched to a gene: 6. The CDR3 is CASSLGRRGGQDTQYF. CDR3 DNA: TGTGCCAGCAGCTTAGGTCGGCGGGGGGGCCAAGATACGCAGTATTTT.

This rearrangement joins TRBV28 to TRBJ1-2, with 7 positions matching TRBD1. The CDR3 length is 15 residues. Germline values: CDR1 MDHEN, CDR2 SYDVKM. With V trimmed by 1 base and J by 4 bases, 6 bases remained unmatched. CDR3 residues: CASSLFQAGGYGYTF. Here the CDR3 DNA reads TGTGCCAGCAGTTTATTCCAGGCAGGGGGCTATGGCTACACCTTC.

The chain employs TRBV10-3 and TRBJ2-3; D is uncertain. This CDR3 region has 14 residues. Germline loops: CDR1 ENHRY, CDR2 SYGVKD. V shed 4 bases and J shed 4 bases, with 12 bases lying between them. CDR3 DNA: TGTGCCATCAGTGGAGACTCCCCCGCAGATACGCAGTATTTT. It encodes CAISGDSPADTQYF.

The CDR3 coding sequence is TGTGCCAGCTCACGGGCAGGGGGCCTCTACGAGCAGTACTTC. As protein: CASSRAGGLYEQYF. The genes are TRBV18 and TRBJ2-7, with 8 bases identical to TRBD1. The CDR3 length is 14 residues. CDR1 and CDR2 (germline): KGHSH, LQKENI. With 4 bases clipped from V and 3 bases from J, the junction kept 5 bases outside the gene matches.

The chain combines TRBV7-2 with TRBJ2-1; D perhaps matches TRBD2 (6 bases). Germline CDR1 reads SGHTA; CDR2 reads FQGNSA. V was pared by 1 base and J by 5 bases, with 12 bases between. The CDR3 extends over 15 amino acids. In DNA form, the CDR3 reads TGTGCCAGCAGCTTAGGCCTAGCGAGGAACAATGAGCAGTTCTTC. Amino acid sequence: CASSLGLARNNEQFF.

The rearrangement links TRBV28 to TRBJ2-1, with 10 nucleotides matching TRBD2. Germline values: CDR1 MDHEN, CDR2 SYDVKM. Trimming at V came to 4 bases and at J to 4 bases, leaving 4 bases not matched to a gene. This CDR3 has 15 amino acids. The CDR3: CASSYLAGGYNEQFF. In DNA form, the CDR3 reads TGTGCCAGCAGTTATTTAGCGGGAGGATACAATGAGCAGTTCTTC.

V gene TRBV23-1 combines with J gene TRBJ1-4; possibly TRBD1 for D (6 bases). TRBV23-1 is assigned to the ORF class and has an uncertain function. CDR3 length equals 14 residues. V was cut by 4 bases and J by 7 bases, with 13 bases left in between. The CDR3 DNA reads TGCGCCAGCAGTCCCGGCTTCAGGGGTGAAAAACTGTTTTTT. Its protein product is CASSPGFRGEKLFF.

The chain recombines TRBV10-3 with TRBJ1-5, with D uncertain. The CDR3 is 14 amino acids. The V and J ends lost 0 bases and 8 bases respectively, with 11 bases between them. Germline values: CDR1 ENHRY, CDR2 SYGVKD. CDR3 nucleotides: TGTGCCATCAGTGAGTCTGGTCCATCGGAGCCCCAGCATTTT. Its protein product is CAISESGPSEPQHF.

This chain links TRBV19 with TRBJ2-5; TRBD2 aligns across 9 bases. After removal of 5 bases from V and 1 base from J, the junction contained 5 bases not matched to a gene. Germline CDR1 is LNHDA and CDR2 is SQIVND (reference sequence). This CDR3 is 15 amino acids long. CDR3 nucleotides: TGTGCCAGTAGTTTGAGCGGGGGGCCCCAAGAGACCCAGTACTTC. Its protein is CASSLSGGPQETQYF.

The chain combines TRBV5-1 with TRBJ2-7; 11 bases fit TRBD1. Per germline, CDR1 SGHRS and CDR2 YFSETQ. CDR3 size: 17 residues. The junction had 14 bases not matched to a gene; V was cut back by 5 bases and J by 4 bases. The DNA for the CDR3 is TGCGCCAGCAGACAGAGACCATTCGGGACAGGGGGATACGAGCAGTACTTC. Its protein is CASRQRPFGTGGYEQYF.

This chain connects TRBV7-2 to TRBJ2-7, with TRBD2 identical over 11 bases. V was pared by 5 bases and J by 2 bases, with 5 bases of the junction left unmatched. CDR1 is SGHTA and CDR2 is FQGNSA in the germline V gene. There are 15 residues in the CDR3. The CDR3 loop reads CASSPRSGGAYEQYF. The CDR3 region has the DNA TGTGCCAGCAGCCCACGTAGCGGGGGGGCCTACGAGCAGTACTTC.

J is TRBJ1-2 and V is TRBV4-2, with no clear D. This CDR3 region has 16 residues. Germline V gives CDR1 LGHNA, CDR2 YNFKEQ. V lost 0 bases, J lost 0 bases, and 11 bases lay in between. CDR3 region: CASSQDITLANYGYTF. CDR3 DNA: TGTGCCAGCAGCCAAGATATCACGTTAGCTAACTATGGCTACACCTTC.